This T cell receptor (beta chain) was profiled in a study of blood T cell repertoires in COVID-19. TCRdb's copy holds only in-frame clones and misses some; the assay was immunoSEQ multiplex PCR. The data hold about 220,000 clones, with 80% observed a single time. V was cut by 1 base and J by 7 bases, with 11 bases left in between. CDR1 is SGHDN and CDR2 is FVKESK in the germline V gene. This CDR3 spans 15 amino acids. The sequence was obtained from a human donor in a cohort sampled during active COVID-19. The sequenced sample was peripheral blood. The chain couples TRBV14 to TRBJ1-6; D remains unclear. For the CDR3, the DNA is TGTGCCAGCAGCCAAGTAACGGGTATCAATTCACCCCTCCACTTT. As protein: CASSQVTGINSPLHF. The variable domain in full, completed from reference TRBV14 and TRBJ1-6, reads EAGVTQFPSHSVIEKGQTVTLRCDPISGHDNLYWYRRVMGKEIKFLLHFVKESKQDESGMPNNRFLAERTGGTYSTLKVQPAELEDSGVYFCASSQVTGINSPLHFGNGTRLTVT.